This is a list of T cell receptor beta chains from one sample in a study of cytomegalovirus exposure and HLA in healthy donors. Clones were read by immunoSEQ multiplex PCR, and TCRdb kept only the in-frame ones, dropping some. This table holds about 160,000 clones, about 80% found once. Input material: PBMCs. All receptors come from a woman aged 45-65 years in good health and CMV-seronegative. Each CDR3 is given with its conserved first and last residue. A D gene is named only where the DNA matches it firmly.

TRBD1	TRBV28	TRBJ2-5	CAINRDRVGETQYF
NA	TRBV7-2	TRBJ1-1	CASSPTGRTEAFF
NA	TRBV5-6	TRBJ2-3	CASSGGLRAADTQYF
NA	TRBV6-5	TRBJ1-5	CASSYRGGAGQPQHF
NA	TRBV12-1	TRBJ2-3	CASSLGLGVGYF
NA	TRBV15	TRBJ1-5	CATSQTVKYSNQPQHF
NA	TRBV7-2	TRBJ1-1	CASSRGQLAFF
NA	TRBV10-2	TRBJ2-5	CASSVIETQYF
NA	TRBV4-3	TRBJ1-5	CASSQDRNQPQHF
NA	TRBV5-1	TRBJ2-1	CASSLGEGSYNEQFF
NA	TRBV18	TRBJ2-5	CASSPAETWSWTQYF
NA	TRBV20-1	TRBJ1-1	CSARQNTEAFF